The 28 T cell receptor beta chains given below trace back to one sample, sequenced in a study of cytomegalovirus exposure and HLA in healthy donors. PCR used 60 Vbeta primers and 13 Jbeta primers. Sequencing was performed with immunoSEQ multiplex PCR; in TCRdb, only in-frame clones are kept and a portion is missing. Here the sample spans about 180,000 clones, about 85% being singletons. What was sequenced was PBMCs. These receptors were obtained from a boy between 2 and 10 years old in good health and CMV-seronegative.

This chain connects TRBV5-1 to TRBJ2-3; 8 nucleotides agree with TRBD1. The CDR3 extends over 16 amino acids. V dropped 1 base and J dropped 4; count of bases not matched to a gene: 8. Germline V gives CDR1 SGHRS, CDR2 YFSETQ. The CDR3 is CASSLTGKQGADTQYF. In nucleotides, the CDR3 is TGCGCCAGCAGCTTGACTGGGAAACAGGGGGCAGATACGCAGTATTTT.

The genes are TRBV9 and TRBJ2-3; unclear D gene. The CDR3 contains 15 residues. Germline V gives CDR1 SGDLS, CDR2 YYNGEE. V was pared by 2 bases and J by 2 bases, with 12 bases between. In DNA, the CDR3 is TGTGCCAGCAGCGTCCGCGGAGCCATCACAGATACGCAGTATTTT. The encoded protein is CASSVRGAITDTQYF.

This clone was counted a few times. The CDR3 spells CASSTGGEKLFF. Here the CDR3 DNA reads TGTGCCAGCAGTACCGGGGGTGAAAAACTGTTTTTT. The chain joins TRBV6-1 to TRBJ1-4; D is perhaps TRBD1 (5 bases). The ends were cut back, 5 bases at V and 7 bases at J, with 8 bases in the middle. Germline V gene sequence: CDR1 MNHNS, CDR2 SASEGT. CDR3 length equals 12 residues.

This sequence joins TRBV19 and TRBJ2-1, with TRBD1 identical over 7 bases. This CDR3 is built from 16 residues. Unmatched junction bases numbered 11, after V lost 5 bases and J lost 4 bases. Germline V gives CDR1 LNHDA, CDR2 SQIVND (reference sequence). DNA of the CDR3: TGTGCCAGTAGTCTTCGAACAGGGGACCCTTACAATGAGCAGTTCTTC. Translated: CASSLRTGDPYNEQFF.

To note about this clone: Other DNA sequences of this sample code for an identical CDR3. This chain connects TRBV7-9 to TRBJ2-3; TRBD2 agrees at 11 bases. The CDR3 runs 14 residues. The germline gives CDR1 SEHNR, CDR2 FQNEAQ (reference sequence). Trimming removed 5 bases from V and 6 bases from J; junction bases left unmatched: 4. CDR3 bases: TGTGCCAGCAGCGGTAGCGGGAGGGGGGATACGCAGTATTTT. Translated: CASSGSGRGDTQYF.

The V gene is TRBV29-1, the J gene TRBJ2-3; D perhaps matches TRBD2 (5 bases). This CDR3 region has 14 residues. Between the trimmed V and J ends, which lost 2 bases and 0 bases, there was a span of 9 bases. Germline V gene lookup returns CDR1 SQVTM and CDR2 ANQGSEA. CDR3 DNA: TGCAGCGTTGAATCTAGCCCTAGCACAGATACGCAGTATTTT. As protein: CSVESSPSTDTQYF.

V usage is TRBV27 and J usage is TRBJ1-4; tentative D call: TRBD1 (6 bases). The germline CDR1 and CDR2 sequences are MNHEY and SMNVEV (reference sequence). V gave up 2 bases and J gave up 6 bases, with 16 bases separating them. The CDR3 totals 16 residues. CDR3 amino acids: CASSLEVKGDHEKLFF. The CDR3 nucleotides are TGTGCCAGCAGTTTAGAAGTGAAGGGGGACCATGAAAAACTGTTTTTT.

This clone was picked up one time. This chain uses TRBV29-1 with TRBJ2-5; D ambiguous. The J call could be wrong; TRBJ2-7 is a better fit for the DNA end. The CDR3 consists of 10 residues. Germline CDR1 SQVTM, CDR2 ANQGSEA. The DNA of the CDR3 is TGCAGCGTTGTTCACTACGAGCAGTACTTC. Its protein product is CSVVHYEQYF.

The rearrangement uses TRBV30 and TRBJ2-2; the match to TRBD2 covers 7 bases. Losses at the gene ends were 7 bases for V and 2 bases for J; bases not matched to a gene: 10. The CDR3 has 15 residues. Germline loops: CDR1 GTSNPN, CDR2 SVGIG (reference sequence). For the CDR3, the DNA is TGTGCCTCTGTGCCTAGCGGAGCCAACACCGGGGAGCTGTTTTTT. Translation: CASVPSGANTGELFF. Full variable domain (rest looked up from reference TRBV30 and TRBJ2-2): SQTIHQWPATLVQPVGSPLSLECTVEGTSNPNLYWYRQAAGRGLQLLFYSVGIGQISSEVPQNLSASRPQDRQFILSSKKLLLSDSGFYLCASVPSGANTGELFFGEGSRLTVL.

The genes are TRBV2 and TRBJ2-3; weak D call: TRBD2 (6 bases). V dropped 5 bases and J dropped 0 bases, with 12 bases sitting between them. Germline V gives CDR1 SNHLY, CDR2 FYNNEI. This CDR3 region has 15 residues. DNA for the CDR3: TGTGCCAGCAGTTCCAGCGGGTTTAGCACAGATACGCAGTATTTT. This gives the protein CASSSSGFSTDTQYF.

The chain links TRBV7-9 to TRBJ1-2, with 7 bases lining up with TRBD1. The CDR3 extends over 15 amino acids. V trimming: 5 bases; J trimming: 2 bases; junction bases outside the gene matches: 8. CDR1 and CDR2 (germline): SEHNR, FQNEAQ (reference sequence). The DNA of the CDR3 is TGTGCCAGCAGCATCTACAGGGGACCCAACTATGGCTACACCTTC. Its protein product is CASSIYRGPNYGYTF.

J is TRBJ1-4 and V is TRBV5-4; D is undetermined. CDR3 size: 15 residues. Germline V gene lookup returns CDR1 SGHNT and CDR2 YYREEE (reference sequence). Trimming stripped 4 bases from V and 0 bases from J, with 10 bases between. The CDR3 protein is CASSPSVATNEKLFF. The DNA of the CDR3 is TGTGCCAGCAGCCCCTCGGTCGCAACTAATGAAAAACTGTTTTTT. Complete variable domain (other parts from reference TRBV5-4 and TRBJ1-4): ETGVTQSPTHLIKTRGQQVTLRCSSQSGHNTVSWYQQALGQGPQFIFQYYREEENGRGNFPPRFSGLQFPNYSSELNVNALELDDSALYLCASSPSVATNEKLFFGSGTQLSVL.

The rearrangement joins TRBV5-1 to TRBJ2-7; 8 bases match TRBD1. The germline V gene has CDR1 SGHRS and CDR2 YFSETQ. The length of the CDR3 is 16 residues. Trimming removed 3 bases from V and 1 base from J; junction bases left unmatched: 9. As DNA, the CDR3 is TGCGCCAGCAGCTGCCGATGGACAGGGCATTCCTACGAGCAGTACGTC. Protein product: CASSCRWTGHSYEQYV.

The chain joins TRBV18 to TRBJ2-4, with 7 nucleotides matching TRBD1. CDR1 is KGHSH and CDR2 is LQKENI in the germline V gene. Trimming cost V 6 bases and J 7 bases; bases outside gene matches: 9. The CDR3 extends over 14 amino acids. Written as DNA, the CDR3 is TGTGCCAGCTCCCCCAGACAGGGTTGGAACATTCAGTACTTC. Translating gives CASSPRQGWNIQYF.

The chain is built from TRBV11-2 and TRBJ1-1; a weak D match, TRBD1 (6 bases). V lost 5 bases, J lost 5 bases, and 15 bases lay in between. Per the germline V gene, CDR1 is SGHAT and CDR2 is FQNNGV. The length of the CDR3 is 14 residues. CDR3 residues: CASSLGGLGTEAFF. The CDR3 DNA follows: TGTGCCAGCAGCCTAGGGGGGCTGGGGACTGAAGCTTTCTTT.

V gene TRBV2 combines with J gene TRBJ1-1; 7 nucleotides agree with TRBD1. In germline, CDR1 is SNHLY, CDR2 FYNNEI. V shed 6 bases, J shed 8 bases, and the junction held 9 bases outside the gene matches. CDR3 length equals 13 residues. For the CDR3, the DNA is TGTGCCAGCAGGACGCGGACAGGATCAGAAGCTTTCTTT. This translates into CASRTRTGSEAFF.

This clone showed up just a few times. The rearrangement joins TRBV7-2 to TRBJ2-5; TRBD2 matches at 7 bases. With 3 bases clipped from V and 2 bases from J, the junction kept 12 bases outside the gene matches. Germline lookup yields CDR1 SGHTA and CDR2 FQGNSA. The CDR3 runs to 17 residues. The CDR3 DNA follows: TGTGCCAGCAGCTTTATCCGGGGGGTGCTGGATCAAGAGACCCAGTACTTC. Translated: CASSFIRGVLDQETQYF.

The J gene is TRBJ2-3, the V gene TRBV5-1, with D perhaps matching TRBD1 (6 bases). The germline gives CDR1 SGHRS, CDR2 YFSETQ. CDR3 length: 17 amino acids. V was trimmed by 3 bases and J by 2 bases, leaving 19 bases between them. The CDR3 here is CASSSDGTIWSTDTQYF. Written as DNA, the CDR3 is TGCGCCAGCAGCTCTGACGGGACAATCTGGTCCACAGATACGCAGTATTTT.

The V gene is TRBV2, the J gene TRBJ1-1; a weak D match, TRBD1 (5 bases). The length of the CDR3 is 11 residues. V was cut by 6 bases and J by 8 bases, with 10 bases left in between. Germline V gene data show CDR1 as SNHLY and CDR2 as FYNNEI. CDR3 in DNA: TGTGCCAGCAGGACCAGGGTGGAAGCTTTCTTT. The encoded protein is CASRTRVEAFF.

The CDR3 protein is CASNLPGEGSYNEQFF. DNA of the CDR3: TGTGCCAGCAATTTACCGGGAGAGGGGTCCTACAATGAGCAGTTCTTC. The V gene is TRBV7-9, the J gene TRBJ2-1; D is possibly TRBD2 (6 bases). Per germline, CDR1 SEHNR and CDR2 FQNEAQ (reference sequence). This CDR3 spans 16 amino acids. V lost 7 bases and J lost 1, with 17 bases in between.

The V gene is TRBV4-1, the J gene TRBJ1-4; D possibly corresponds to TRBD1 (6 bases). CDR3 size: 15 residues. Trimming took off 2 bases at V and 0 bases at J, with 7 bases between the two ends. The germline V gene has CDR1 MGHRA and CDR2 YSYEKL. CDR3 sequence (DNA): TGCGCCAGCAGCCAACACAGGGCAACTAATGAAAAACTGTTTTTT. It encodes CASSQHRATNEKLFF.

V and J are TRBV9 and TRBJ1-6; D possibly corresponds to TRBD1 (6 bases). CDR1 and CDR2 from the germline V gene are SGDLS and YYNGEE. Trimming stripped 4 bases from V and 13 bases from J, with 18 bases between. The length of the CDR3 is 14 residues. The CDR3 DNA is TGTGCCAGCAGCCCGGGGACATCGGGTTGGCCCCTCCACTTT. The encoded protein is CASSPGTSGWPLHF.

This chain joins TRBV6-6 and TRBJ2-5, with 7 nucleotides matching TRBD2. After removal of 2 bases from V and 2 bases from J, the junction contained 8 bases not matched to a gene. The CDR3 length is 16 residues. The V gene's germline CDR1 is MNHNY and CDR2 SVGAGI (reference sequence). CDR3 amino acids: CASSYPEGTTQETQYF. As DNA, the CDR3 is TGTGCCAGCAGTTACCCCGAAGGGACTACTCAAGAGACCCAGTACTTC.

Turning to this clone: Other DNA sequences from this sample encode an identical CDR3 as well. The rearrangement joins TRBV10-1 to TRBJ2-3; D might be TRBD2 (5 bases). Looked up from germline, CDR1 is WNHNN and CDR2 is SYGVQD (reference sequence). V was shortened by 3 bases and J by 8 bases, with 12 bases between the two germline ends. This CDR3 contains 13 residues. CDR3 in amino acids: CASSESVEGTQYF. As DNA, the CDR3 is TGCGCCAGCAGTGAATCGGTAGAGGGTACGCAGTATTTT.

This sequence joins TRBV7-6 and TRBJ2-1; 12 nucleotides align to TRBD2. With V trimmed by 0 bases and J by 0 bases, 3 bases remained unmatched. Germline V CDR1 and CDR2: SGHVS, FNYEAQ. The CDR3 covers 18 residues. CDR3 sequence: CASSLAGLAGLSYNEQFF. In nucleotides, the CDR3 is TGTGCCAGCAGCTTAGCGGGACTAGCGGGTCTCTCCTACAATGAGCAGTTCTTC. Full variable domain (rest looked up from reference TRBV7-6 and TRBJ2-1): GAGVSQSPRYKVTKRGQDVALRCDPISGHVSLYWYRQALGQGPEFLTYFNYEAQQDKSGLPNDRFSAERPEGSISTLTIQRTEQRDSAMYRCASSLAGLAGLSYNEQFFGPGTRLTVL.

In DNA form, the CDR3 reads TGTGCCAGCAGCCCGAGGGACAGGGGTTGGGATGAGCAGTTCTTC. Translating it yields CASSPRDRGWDEQFF. This chain links TRBV7-9 with TRBJ2-1; 10 bases are shared with TRBD1. V shed 5 bases and J 8 bases; nucleotides not matched to a gene: 9. The CDR3 extends over 15 amino acids. Germline V lookup: CDR1 SEHNR, CDR2 FQNEAQ (reference sequence).

The rearrangement joins TRBV29-1 to TRBJ2-3; 9 bases agree with TRBD1. Trimming at V came to 6 bases and at J to 2 bases, leaving 9 bases not matched to a gene. CDR3 length: 15 amino acids. In germline, CDR1 is SQVTM, CDR2 ANQGSEA. CDR3 loop: CSVEPGQGHTDTQYF. DNA for the CDR3: TGCAGCGTGGAGCCGGGACAGGGACACACAGATACGCAGTATTTT.

J is TRBJ2-7 and V is TRBV11-2; 8 bases fit TRBD2. With V trimmed by 4 bases and J by 0 bases, 11 bases remained unmatched. The germline gives CDR1 SGHAT, CDR2 FQNNGV. The CDR3 contains 17 residues. The CDR3 loop is CASSSTLGSGSSYEQYF. DNA of the CDR3: TGTGCCAGCAGCTCCACCCTCGGGAGCGGGAGCTCCTACGAGCAGTACTTC. Based on the CDR3 plus reference TRBV11-2 and TRBJ2-7, the full variable domain is EAGVAQSPRYKIIEKRQSVAFWCNPISGHATLYWYQQILGQGPKLLIQFQNNGVVDDSQLPKDRFSAERLKGVDSTLKIQPAKLEDSAVYLCASSSTLGSGSSYEQYFGPGTRLTVT.